Below, one TCR beta chain is given with its context. The antigen is not known. TCR beta libraries were built with iRepertoire HTBI primers and Arm-PCR of CDR3 regions. One entry per CDR3 protein results from TCRdb running MiXCR on the multiplex PCR reads. This table has about 560,000 distinct CDR3 sequences, 15% to 20% appearing once. This sample stems from a study of regulatory T cells in long-lasting Graves disease. Study outcomes and limitations: Patients with persistent disease showed a bias toward TRBV28, TRBJ1-2 and TRBJ2-5.

Indicated time point: newly diagnosed GD, antithyroid drugs for less than 3 months. PBMC-extracted RNA yielded the TCR library. The CDR3 runs to 14 residues. Trimming took off 2 bases at V and 10 bases at J, with 17 bases between the two ends. Germline CDR1 MNHEY, CDR2 SMNVEV (reference sequence). This sample also appeared in a second study, on T cells in Graves' hyperthyroidism and ophthalmopathy.

V is TRBV27 and J is TRBJ1-1; tentatively, D is TRBD1 (6 bases). This sequence originates from a man between 18 and 35 years old with Graves disease. This specimen was peripheral blood mononuclear cells (PBMCs), taken at new diagnosis, from a patient treated with antithyroid drugs. CDR3 sequence reads: CASSLGGQLRGAFF. The CDR3 region has the DNA TGTGCCAGCAGTTTAGGCGGCCAGCTCAGGGGAGCTTTCTTT.